This T cell receptor (beta chain) was recovered during a study of blood T cell repertoires in COVID-19 (dated by TCRdb to the early 2020s). For the wider study: Collaborator samples came from the United States, Italy and Spain and covered acute and convalescent phases of COVID-19. The prospective study material was composed of cDNA or gDNA derived from T cells, B-cell-depleted T cells, or PBMCs. The dataset comprised deeply sampled blood TCRbeta repertoires from subjects exposed to, actively infected with, or recovered from COVID-19. The repertoires were released in a freely available public database meant as a resource for research on the immune response to SARS-CoV-2. The samples were drawn from two sources: the first 160 participants of the ongoing ImmuneRACE study, and 1,000 to 1,500 subjects contributed by 6 global collaborators. The sample metadata nearly always contained a de-identified subject ID, COVID-19 status, age in years and sex. Where available, HLA class I and class II types were obtained from metadata supplied by the sample provider rather than from assay-based typing. General study outcomes and caveats: The amount of clinical and demographic metadata varied by source and participant and was provided uncurated.

V gives up 6 bases and J gives up 4 bases, and the segment between their germline ends measures 6 bases. From cysteine to phenylalanine, the CDR3 is 11 amino acids long. The entry retains the CDR3 DNA only, 33 bases that are in frame from base 1. TCRbeta CDR3 regions were amplified from genomic DNA using the immunoSEQ Assay, a bias-controlled multiplex PCR. Turning to the authors' computational methods: The number of nucleated cells in each sample was estimated from the amplification of reference gene primers within the assay. To quantify the absolute abundance of each unique TCRbeta CDR3 rearrangement, sequence reads were collapsed and filtered. Productive Simpson clonality was computed per sample as the square root of Simpson's diversity index over productive rearrangements. TCRdb took this table from immuneACCESS and kept in-frame rearrangements with V and J called. Such tables lack part of the clones; where checked against another copy, unresolved V genes explain under half of the gap, and the rest is unexplained. Clone size and V and J calls were adopted from that table, with D and trimming inferred from the DNA. Across this sample there are over 300,000 clones, with approximately 88% seen only once. More than 0.85% of the sample rests with the top ten.

Comments on this clone: It has no known antigen specificity. One base away there is no much larger clone; base qualities are not given.

Participants in the prospective study were aged 18 to 89 years, lived in approximately 26 United States geographic areas, and enrolled through a virtual design. Cohort assignment in the prospective study relied on participant-reported clinical history from a screening survey and a study questionnaire. Mobile phlebotomists in the prospective study collected whole blood, serum and a nasopharyngeal or oropharyngeal swab from every participant. Additional blood draws and questionnaires over an approximately two-month period could optionally be provided by prospective study participants. Before DNA extraction, prospective study blood samples were shipped either frozen or at room temperature.

Sample: PBMCs or T cells enriched from blood (not recorded which). This chain is built from TRBV12-3 or TRBV12-4 and TRBJ1-2; no D gene call is confident. This receptor was identified in a woman aged 25 to 39 with acute COVID-19. The CDR3 protein is CASREGYGYTF. The DNA is as follows: TGTGCCAGCAGGGAGGGCTATGGCTACACCTTC.